This T cell receptor (beta chain) was retrieved from a study of T cell responses to AZD1222 COVID-19 vaccine. General observations from the study: Clonal diversity may have been underestimated in mostly white British donors. Spike regions recognized by vaccine-associated CD4 TCRs spanned the protein, led by 160-218 and 743-854. Spike-specific TCR breadth and depth grew following two AZD1222 doses. Baseline antibody screening turned up just six seropositive AZD1222 recipients.

The CDR3 consists of 15 residues. Germline V gene lookup returns CDR1 LNHNV and CDR2 YYDKDF (reference sequence). After removal of 3 bases from V and 5 bases from J, the junction contained 5 bases not matched to a gene. Turning to this clone: Its antigen remains unidentified.

Clones were read by immunoSEQ multiplex PCR, and TCRdb kept only the in-frame ones, dropping some. The repertoire holds tens of thousands of clones, with around 86% as singletons. The receptor comes from an adult in good health. The sequencing used peripheral blood, collected on day 0 of AZD1222 vaccination. The chain is built from TRBV15 and TRBJ2-2; TRBD2 matches at 8 bases. The CDR3 DNA is TGTGCCACCAGCAGGAGCGGGGGTCTGACCGGGGAGCTGTTTTTT. Its translation: CATSRSGGLTGELFF.